This record looks at one T cell receptor (beta chain) sequence and its context. Trimming cost V 5 bases and J 6 bases, with 11 bases left between them. The CDR3 consists of 13 residues. Germline V gene sequence: CDR1 MNHEY, CDR2 SMNVEV (reference sequence). The sample originates from a study of T cell changes during pregnancy in multiple sclerosis. Sequencing used immunoSEQ multiplex PCR; TCRdb keeps in-frame clones, though not all of them. The table shows 50,000 to 75,000 clones, with about 94% occurring only once. The material was CD8+ T cells from peripheral blood mononuclear cells, obtained in the third trimester of pregnancy. This receptor was obtained from a female donor with multiple sclerosis, enrolled in a pregnancy study. The rearrangement uses TRBV27 and TRBJ1-5; D is perhaps TRBD1 (5 bases). For the CDR3, the DNA is TGTGCCAGCAGTCCCACAGGATTTCAGCCCCAGCATTTT. This gives the protein CASSPTGFQPQHF.